This T cell receptor (beta chain) emerged from a study of blood T cell repertoires in COVID-19. This table comes from immunoSEQ multiplex PCR, and its TCRdb copy is limited to in-frame clones, with some not included. The repertoire consists of some 76,000 clones, with around 90% occurring once and the leading ten covering about a tenth. This CDR3 comprises 13 residues. Germline V gives CDR1 SNHLY, CDR2 FYNNEI. Trimming cost V 10 bases and J 7 bases, with 19 bases left between them. The rearrangement joins TRBV2 to TRBJ1-2; D is undetermined. The sequence was collected from a woman younger than 30 with acute or convalescent COVID-19. The sequencing input was peripheral blood. The CDR3 sequence: CATTKSVSGGYTF. In DNA form, the CDR3 reads TGTGCCACCACAAAATCAGTCTCGGGTGGCTACACCTTC.